This TCR beta chain was retrieved from a study of blood T cell repertoires in COVID-19. The V gene's germline CDR1 is SGHTA and CDR2 FQGNSA. The V gene end was trimmed by 6 bases and the J gene end by 4 bases; junction bases not matched to a gene: 13. CDR3 length: 16 residues. This clone was counted once. TCRdb keeps only in-frame clones here, not all; method: immunoSEQ multiplex PCR. The sample has about 100,000 clones, about 86% seen once. The receptor's source is an older woman in a cohort sampled during active or convalescent COVID-19. The sample was peripheral blood. This chain links TRBV7-2 with TRBJ1-2; 8 bases match TRBD1. The CDR3 loop reads CASSTGQGGLSYGYTF. The CDR3, as DNA: TGTGCCAGCAGTACTGGACAGGGAGGGTTGAGCTATGGCTACACCTTC.